This T cell receptor beta chain was identified during a study of STAT3 mutations in large granular lymphocyte leukemia. Study at large: Immunosuppressive therapy was given to more than half of T-LGLL patients. Notes on the study in general: Differing intervals and regimens complicate linking therapy response to clone burden. A small but highly pathogenic clone may have been missed. Every T-cell large granular lymphocyte leukemia patient had at least one immunodominant TCR beta clonotype. After therapy, about 35% of the 18 patients switched clonotypes, all new clones STAT3 wild type.

This table comes from immunoSEQ multiplex PCR, and its TCRdb copy is limited to in-frame clones, with some not included. The sample consists of roughly 38,000 clones, approximately 90% of them appearing once. Germline V gene sequence: CDR1 KGHSH, CDR2 LQKENI. Trimming removed 3 bases from V and 0 bases from J; junction bases left unmatched: 2. This CDR3 has 14 residues. Of note for this clone: Its target is unknown.

The chain joins TRBV18 to TRBJ2-7; 7 positions match TRBD2. Sequenced sample: PBMCs. The sequence was obtained from a human donor with T large granular lymphocyte leukemia. Some clones in this sample may be carry-over from other donors' samples. The CDR3 bases are TGTGCCAGCTCACCGGGACTAAGCTCCTACGAGCAGTACTTC. As protein: CASSPGLSSYEQYF.